The 9 T cell receptor beta chains given below trace back to one sample, sequenced in a study of CD8+ T cells in alopecia areata. Reverse transcribed after extraction, RNA yielded cDNA as the sequencing template. The repertoire was sequenced with immunoSEQ multiplex PCR; TCRdb's copy has only in-frame clones and lacks some. The sample carries 150,000 to 200,000 clones, just over 65% recorded once. The sample was CD8+ T cells sorted from blood, taken at week 0. These receptors were collected from a human donor with alopecia areata.

The chain has TRBV27 and TRBJ1-5, with D hard to call. Trimming removed 5 bases from V and 2 bases from J, with 10 bases in between. The CDR3 consists of 14 residues. Germline loops: CDR1 MNHEY, CDR2 SMNVEV (reference sequence). CDR3 in amino acids: CASSPVWGNQPQHF. DNA of the CDR3: TGTGCCAGCAGTCCCGTCTGGGGCAATCAGCCCCAGCATTTT.

This clone was picked up one time. V usage is TRBV6-5 and J usage is TRBJ2-7, with 7 bases lining up with TRBD2. The junction had 5 bases not matched to a gene; V was cut back by 4 bases and J by 5 bases. The germline CDR1 and CDR2 sequences are MNHEY and SVGAGI. The CDR3 runs to 13 residues. The CDR3 protein is CASSSGGKNEQYF. CDR3 in DNA: TGTGCCAGCAGTTCCGGGGGGAAGAACGAGCAGTACTTC.

The sample holds a few counts of this clone. The chain employs TRBV7-9 and TRBJ1-1; no clear D gene. V was clipped by 4 bases and J by 3 bases, with 9 bases between them. Germline CDR1 reads SEHNR; CDR2 reads FQNEAQ (reference sequence). This CDR3 contains 13 residues. CDR3 amino acids: CASSSIMDTEAFF. The CDR3 nucleotides are TGTGCCAGCAGCTCCATTATGGACACTGAAGCTTTCTTT.

The rearrangement links TRBV5-6 to TRBJ2-2; perhaps D is TRBD1 or TRBD2 (5 bases each). The CDR3 spans 15 residues. Germline CDR1 reads SGHDT; CDR2 reads YYEEEE. V lost 0 bases, J lost 4 bases, and 10 bases lay in between. The CDR3 region is CASSLVAGSTGELFF. CDR3 nucleotide sequence: TGTGCCAGCAGCTTGGTCGCAGGGAGCACCGGGGAGCTGTTTTTT.

This clone came up a few times. V usage is TRBV27 and J usage is TRBJ2-7; no clear D gene. The V end lost 2 bases, the J end lost 3 bases, and 8 bases lay between the germline ends. The CDR3 runs 13 residues. The V gene's germline CDR1 is MNHEY and CDR2 SMNVEV (reference sequence). The CDR3 is CASSLLADYEQYF. As DNA, the CDR3 is TGTGCCAGCAGTTTACTTGCAGACTACGAGCAGTACTTC.

The CDR3: CASRTSTAAYEQYF. The CDR3 DNA is TGTGCCAGCAGAACCTCGACAGCGGCCTACGAGCAGTACTTC. The rearrangement uses TRBV6-6 and TRBJ2-7; possibly TRBD1 or TRBD2 for D (5 bases each). Per germline, CDR1 MNHNY and CDR2 SVGAGI (reference sequence). The CDR3 length is 14 residues. Trimming took 6 bases from V and 2 from J, leaving 14 bases between them.

This clone is a singleton in its sample. V is TRBV29-1 and J is TRBJ1-2; D remains ambiguous. Trimming pared 4 bases from V and 8 bases from J, leaving 20 bases between. Germline assignment: CDR1 SQVTM and CDR2 ANQGSEA. This CDR3 region has 14 residues. This CDR3 is CSVAEGPIREGYTF. The CDR3, as DNA: TGCAGCGTTGCGGAAGGACCCATACGGGAGGGCTACACCTTC.

The rearrangement links TRBV7-8 to TRBJ2-1; D tentatively fits TRBD1 or TRBD2 (5 bases each). This CDR3 is 16 amino acids long. Germline V gene sequence: CDR1 SGHVS, CDR2 FQNEAQ. Trimming pared 4 bases from V and 0 bases from J, leaving 13 bases between. The CDR3 sequence is CASSSAVGGSYNEQFF. DNA for the CDR3: TGTGCCAGCAGCTCCGCGGTTGGGGGCTCCTACAATGAGCAGTTCTTC. Full variable domain (missing parts from reference TRBV7-8 and TRBJ2-1): GAGVSQSPRYKVAKRGQDVALRCDPISGHVSLFWYQQALGQGPEFLTYFQNEAQLDKSGLPSDRFFAERPEGSVSTLKIQRTQQEDSAVYLCASSSAVGGSYNEQFFGPGTRLTVL.

This chain connects TRBV27 to TRBJ2-7; D is tentatively TRBD1 or TRBD2 (5 bases each). Trimming removed 3 bases from V and 4 bases from J, with 28 bases in between. The CDR3 has 19 amino acids. Germline-derived CDR1 and CDR2 are MNHEY and SMNVEV (reference sequence). The CDR3 sequence: CASSFIWGSGRVPGYEQYF. For the CDR3, the DNA is TGTGCCAGCAGTTTTATATGGGGATCGGGACGGGTTCCGGGATACGAGCAGTACTTC.